The source of this TCR beta chain is a study of follicular helper T cells after annual influenza vaccination. Study information: For some subjects, blood spans the 2013-2014, 2014-2015 and 2015-2016 annual vaccinations.

The data were produced by immunoSEQ multiplex PCR, yet TCRdb's version contains in-frame clones alone and is incomplete. Of about 9,800 clones in the sample, 83% are singletons; the top ten hold around 0.3%. Study-wide findings and caveats: Most later recoveries of Day 7 ICOS+CD38+ clones were ICOS-CD38- cTfh.

Germline V gives CDR1 SGHRS, CDR2 YFSETQ. The CDR3 contains 13 residues. The ends lost 2 bases at V and 8 bases at J; junction bases unmatched: 6. Time point described: 2014-2015 season, 7 days after vaccination. Donors were community-dwelling with no influenza vaccine in the prior 6 months. Of note for this clone: Its matching antigen is unknown.

V usage is TRBV5-1 and J usage is TRBJ1-2, with TRBD1 matching 7 bases. Sample: CXCR5- memory CD4+ T cells sorted from blood, taken 7 days after influenza vaccination. This clonotype was obtained from an adult who received the influenza vaccine. The CDR3 loop is CASSFGQVVGYTF. CDR3 coding DNA: TGCGCCAGCAGCTTCGGACAGGTCGTCGGCTACACCTTC.